Below are 21 T cell receptor beta chains sequenced from a single sample in a study of neoadjuvant anti-PD-1 for oral cavity cancer. The repertoire was sequenced with immunoSEQ multiplex PCR; TCRdb's copy has only in-frame clones and lacks some. Of roughly 14,000 clones detected, around 64% appear once; the ten largest clones hold 2% to 2.5%. The sequenced sample was PBMCs, obtained before nivolumab (anti-PD-1) treatment. Every receptor here comes from a person between 35 and 79 years old with oral cavity squamous cell carcinoma.

The chain has TRBV27 and TRBJ2-3, with 12 bases identical to TRBD2. The CDR3 loop spans 15 amino acids. The germline V gene has CDR1 MNHEY and CDR2 SMNVEV (reference sequence). With V trimmed by 4 bases and J by 6 bases, 5 bases remained unmatched. The chain's CDR3 is CASSSSGRVGDTQYF. The DNA of the CDR3 is TGTGCCAGCAGTTCTAGCGGGAGGGTAGGCGATACGCAGTATTTT.

The table lists this clone with a few counts. J is TRBJ2-1 and V is TRBV7-2; D perhaps matches TRBD2 (5 bases). The germline V gene has CDR1 SGHTA and CDR2 FQGNSA. V lost 4 bases, J lost 2 bases, and 15 bases lay in between. The CDR3 is made up of 16 amino acids. CDR3 in amino acids: CASSSRKSGTYNEQFF. The CDR3 coding sequence is TGTGCCAGCAGCTCCCGGAAGTCGGGGACCTACAATGAGCAGTTCTTC.

V and J are TRBV28 and TRBJ1-4; D is possibly TRBD1 (5 bases). The CDR3 covers 12 residues. With 2 bases removed from V and 11 bases from J, the gap between germline ends came to 9 bases. The germline gives CDR1 MDHEN, CDR2 SYDVKM. The CDR3 DNA reads TGTGCCAGCAGTTTAAATCCAGGGAAACTGTTTTTT. It encodes CASSLNPGKLFF.

There are a few counts of this clone. The CDR3 protein is CASSYGTDYNEQFF. As DNA, the CDR3 is TGTGCCAGCAGCTACGGGACGGATTACAATGAGCAGTTCTTC. The V gene is TRBV9, the J gene TRBJ2-1; D may correspond to TRBD1 or TRBD2 (5 bases each). Germline lookup yields CDR1 SGDLS and CDR2 YYNGEE. The CDR3 is 14 residues long. Trimming pared 4 bases from V and 4 bases from J, leaving 12 bases between.

This clone was detected a few times. The chain has TRBV7-8 and TRBJ1-4; D gene uncertain. The CDR3 contains 15 residues. Germline CDR1 is SGHVS and CDR2 is FQNEAQ. V lost 5 bases to trimming and J lost 7 bases, with 17 bases between them. The DNA of the CDR3 is TGTGCCAGCAGCCCCGACCCCATGTGGGGTGAAAAACTGTTTTTT. Its protein is CASSPDPMWGEKLFF.

The V gene is TRBV6-4, the J gene TRBJ1-6; D not resolved. There are 14 residues in the CDR3. The ends were cut back, 2 bases at V and 2 bases at J, with 4 bases in the middle. Germline CDR1 and CDR2: MRHNA and SNTAGT. Here the CDR3 DNA reads TGTGCCAGCAGTGACAAGCCCTATAATTCACCCCTCCACTTT. Translating it yields CASSDKPYNSPLHF.

This chain joins TRBV4-1 and TRBJ2-2; D gene ambiguous. The CDR3 contains 15 residues. Looked up from germline, CDR1 is MGHRA and CDR2 is YSYEKL. Trimming took 1 base from V and 1 from J, leaving 7 bases between them. Written as DNA, the CDR3 is TGCGCCAGCAGCCAAGTCCTGAAGAACACCGGGGAGCTGTTTTTT. The encoded protein is CASSQVLKNTGELFF.

CDR3 in amino acids: CASKSQGANYGYTF. CDR3 nucleotide sequence: TGTGCCAGCAAATCACAGGGGGCTAACTATGGCTACACCTTC. The V call is TRBV28, the J call TRBJ1-2, with 8 bases fitting TRBD1. CDR1 is MDHEN and CDR2 is SYDVKM in the germline V gene. CDR3 size: 14 residues. Trimming removed 7 bases from V and 0 bases from J; junction bases left unmatched: 4.

As DNA, the CDR3 is TGCGCCAGCAGCTTGGAACCAGGGGGCACCAATCAGCCCCAGCATTTT. Translated, it gives CASSLEPGGTNQPQHF. The V and J genes are TRBV5-1 and TRBJ1-5, with 8 bases matching TRBD1. J was trimmed by 3 bases and V by 0 bases; bases with no gene match: 5. Germline CDR1 is SGHRS and CDR2 is YFSETQ. The CDR3 contains 16 residues. The whole variable domain, remainder taken from reference TRBV5-1 and TRBJ1-5, is KAGVTQTPRYLIKTRGQQVTLSCSPISGHRSVSWYQQTPGQGLQFLFEYFSETQRNKGNFPGRFSGRQFSNSRSEMNVSTLELGDSALYLCASSLEPGGTNQPQHFGDGTRLSIL.

This clone was seen only a few times. The J gene is TRBJ1-1, the V gene TRBV10-1; D is unresolved. This CDR3 contains 13 residues. The germline V gene has CDR1 WNHNN and CDR2 SYGVQD (reference sequence). Trimming pared 0 bases from V and 3 bases from J, leaving 5 bases between. CDR3 bases: TGCGCCAGCAGTGAGTCGCTACACACTGAAGCTTTCTTT. This translates into CASSESLHTEAFF.

This chain connects TRBV7-9 to TRBJ1-6, with a weak D call TRBD1 (6 bases). The V end was cut by 5 bases, the J end by 9 bases, with 14 bases between. Looked up from germline, CDR1 is SEHNR and CDR2 is FQNEAQ (reference sequence). This CDR3 has 14 amino acids. The chain's CDR3 is CASSTTGIVSPLHF. The CDR3 DNA reads as TGTGCCAGCAGCACCACAGGGATTGTTTCACCCCTCCACTTT.

This clone was counted a few times. V is TRBV5-6 and J is TRBJ1-4; D not certain. The CDR3 has 14 residues. CDR1 SGHDT and CDR2 YYEEEE come from the germline V gene. Between the trimmed V and J ends, which lost 2 bases and 4 bases, there was a span of 9 bases. CDR3: CASSLPGFNEKLFF. In nucleotides, the CDR3 is TGTGCCAGCAGCTTACCGGGTTTTAATGAAAAACTGTTTTTT.

This clone showed up just a few times. The chain employs TRBV7-9 and TRBJ2-7; 9 nucleotides align to TRBD2. There are 17 residues in the CDR3. Germline trimming cut 0 bases from V and 2 bases from J; bases unmatched to any gene: 8. Germline CDR1 SEHNR, CDR2 FQNEAQ (reference sequence). CDR3 sequence: CASSLASGTSITYEQYF. The CDR3 DNA sequence: TGTGCCAGCAGCTTAGCGTCCGGGACTAGCATTACCTACGAGCAGTACTTC. Using reference TRBV7-9 and TRBJ2-7 for the parts outside the CDR3, the full variable domain is DTGVSQNPRHKITKRGQNVTFRCDPISEHNRLYWYRQTLGQGPEFLTYFQNEAQLEKSRLLSDRFSAERPKGSFSTLEIQRTEQGDSAMYLCASSLASGTSITYEQYFGPGTRLTVT.

The chain couples TRBV7-9 to TRBJ2-7, with TRBD1 matching 10 bases. The CDR3 has 14 amino acids. V lost 6 bases, J lost 5 bases, and 7 bases stayed unmatched. In germline, CDR1 is SEHNR, CDR2 FQNEAQ (reference sequence). The CDR3 loop reads CASSPRDRGHEQYF. CDR3 nucleotide sequence: TGTGCCAGCAGTCCCCGGGACAGGGGTCACGAGCAGTACTTC. The entire variable domain, with the rest obtained from reference TRBV7-9 and TRBJ2-7, is as follows: DTGVSQNPRHKITKRGQNVTFRCDPISEHNRLYWYRQTLGQGPEFLTYFQNEAQLEKSRLLSDRFSAERPKGSFSTLEIQRTEQGDSAMYLCASSPRDRGHEQYFGPGTRLTVT.

The genes are TRBV30 and TRBJ1-2; 11 bases align to TRBD1. The CDR3 runs to 16 residues. V lost 0 bases to trimming and J lost 4 bases; unmatched junction nucleotides: 7. Per the germline V gene, CDR1 is GTSNPN and CDR2 is SVGIG (reference sequence). The CDR3 coding sequence is TGTGCCTGGAGTGTACGGGACAGGGGGAGGCTCTATGGCTACACCTTC. Protein sequence: CAWSVRDRGRLYGYTF.

This clone has just a few counts. The chain links TRBV6-6 to TRBJ1-2; the D is unclear. V lost 4 bases and J 7 bases, leaving 10 bases between the germline ends. Germline V gene lookup returns CDR1 MNHNY and CDR2 SVGAGI (reference sequence). CDR3 length: 12 residues. CDR3 DNA: TGTGCCAGCAGTTCCGAAGCAGGTGGCTACACCTTC. Encoded protein: CASSSEAGGYTF.

This rearrangement joins TRBV6-1 to TRBJ1-6; D perhaps matches TRBD1 (6 bases). Trimming removed 6 bases at V and 4 bases at J, with 7 bases between. The CDR3 extends over 13 amino acids. Germline CDR1 MNHNS, CDR2 SASEGT. The CDR3 region is CASSDRYNSPLHF. CDR3 bases: TGTGCCAGCAGCGACAGGTATAATTCACCCCTCCACTTT.

The chain recombines TRBV19 with TRBJ1-1; tentatively, D is TRBD1 (6 bases). Trimming cost V 8 bases and J 1 base, with 11 bases left between them. Germline V lookup: CDR1 LNHDA, CDR2 SQIVND (reference sequence). The CDR3 consists of 13 residues. The CDR3 DNA follows: TGTGCCAGTCTCCGGGACAAGAACACTGAAGCTTTCTTT. It encodes CASLRDKNTEAFF.

CDR3 loop: CASSYGAGANEKLFF. DNA for the CDR3: TGTGCCAGCAGCTACGGAGCCGGGGCTAATGAAAAACTGTTTTTT. The genes are TRBV5-4 and TRBJ1-4, with D unresolved. The germline gives CDR1 SGHNT, CDR2 YYREEE (reference sequence). The CDR3 is 15 amino acids. V lost 3 bases and J 3 bases, leaving 12 bases between the germline ends.

The chain carries TRBV28 and TRBJ2-7; maybe TRBD1 (5 bases). This CDR3 region has 13 residues. Trimming took 11 bases from V and 4 from J, leaving 18 bases between them. CDR1 is MDHEN and CDR2 is SYDVKM in the germline V gene. The CDR3 coding sequence is TGTGCCCATCGTACCCAGGGCGGATACGAGCAGTACTTC. The encoded protein is CAHRTQGGYEQYF.

This chain connects TRBV9 to TRBJ2-7; TRBD2 might be the D (5 bases). V was clipped by 10 bases and J by 3 bases, with 14 bases between them. CDR3 size: 12 residues. Germline V gene sequence: CDR1 SGDLS, CDR2 YYNGEE. The CDR3 protein is CAPAQRYYEQYF. The DNA for the CDR3 is TGTGCCCCGGCCCAGCGGTACTACGAGCAGTACTTC.